This TCR beta chain derives from a study of blood T cell repertoires in COVID-19. Produced via immunoSEQ multiplex PCR; TCRdb's table is partial and in-frame only. Here the sample spans nearly 55,000 clones, 78% being singletons. Germline CDR1 reads SGHDT; CDR2 reads YYEEEE. The germline V and J ends were trimmed by 2 bases and 5 bases, with 11 bases remaining between them. The CDR3 sequence is 14 residues long. This chain links TRBV5-6 with TRBJ2-1; D not certain. The TCR sequence derives from a human donor with active or convalescent COVID-19. The donor label of this sample is uncertain. Input material: peripheral blood. The CDR3 nucleotides read TGTGCCAGCAGCTTTATAGCTGTTAACAATGAGCAGTTCTTC. It translates to CASSFIAVNNEQFF.